These T cell receptor beta chains were read from a single sample in a study of shared clonotypes between healthy human individuals. The table came from immunoSEQ multiplex PCR; TCRdb's copy has only in-frame clones and leaves some out. The sample includes around 1 million clones, 76% seen only once; the top ten take around 1.4%. The material sequenced was memory CD4+ T cells sorted from blood. The receptors stem from a man younger than 35 in good health. Both conserved end residues are part of each CDR3. Fields, in order: D gene, J gene, V gene, clone size, CDR3 DNA, CDR3 protein. D genes are given only for firm matches. Size tells how often a clone was seen (once, few, many) or the class of an expanded clone, and some rows leave it out.

d_call: NA; j_call: TRBJ2-7; v_call: TRBV6-1; clone_size: NA; cdr3_nt: TGTGCCAGCAGGACTCCCTACGAGCAGTACTTC; cdr3_aa: CASRTPYEQYF
d_call: TRBD1; j_call: TRBJ2-5; v_call: TRBV19; clone_size: few; cdr3_nt: TGTGCCAGTAACGGGACAGGGGAAAAGTACCAAGAGACCCAGTACTTC; cdr3_aa: CASNGTGEKYQETQYF
d_call: TRBD1; j_call: TRBJ2-5; v_call: TRBV10-3; clone_size: NA; cdr3_nt: TGTGCCATCAGTGGGGACAGGGGGCAGCGAGAGACCCAGTACTTC; cdr3_aa: CAISGDRGQRETQYF
d_call: NA; j_call: TRBJ1-2; v_call: TRBV5-6; clone_size: NA; cdr3_nt: TGTGCCAGCAGTTTTGGGCAGGTCTATGGCTACACCTTC; cdr3_aa: CASSFGQVYGYTF
d_call: NA; j_call: TRBJ2-7; v_call: TRBV5-6; clone_size: NA; cdr3_nt: TGTGCCAGCAGCCGTCGGGGTTCCTACGAGCAGTACTTC; cdr3_aa: CASSRRGSYEQYF
d_call: TRBD1; j_call: TRBJ2-2; v_call: TRBV6-1; clone_size: few; cdr3_nt: TGTGCCAGCAGTGAACAGGGGGCCGGGGAGCTGTTTTTT; cdr3_aa: CASSEQGAGELFF
d_call: TRBD1; j_call: TRBJ2-5; v_call: TRBV11-3; clone_size: NA; cdr3_nt: TGTGCCAGCAGCGATCCGACCGGGACAGGGGAATTGGGTACGGAGACCCAGTACTTC; cdr3_aa: CASSDPTGTGELGTETQYF
d_call: NA; j_call: TRBJ2-3; v_call: TRBV7-2; clone_size: once; cdr3_nt: TGTGCCAGCAGCTTATTAGCCCAAGGAGATACGCAGTATTTT; cdr3_aa: CASSLLAQGDTQYF
d_call: NA; j_call: TRBJ2-1; v_call: TRBV28; clone_size: few; cdr3_nt: TGTGCCAGCCTCACTGGGCAGGGGGGCTACAATGAGCAGTTCTTC; cdr3_aa: CASLTGQGGYNEQFF
d_call: NA; j_call: TRBJ1-2; v_call: TRBV27; clone_size: once; cdr3_nt: TGTGCCAGCAGTTTACAAGCTAACTATGGCTACACCTTC; cdr3_aa: CASSLQANYGYTF
d_call: NA; j_call: TRBJ1-1; v_call: TRBV5-1; clone_size: few; cdr3_nt: TGCGCCAGCAGCTTGGTTCCAGACACTGAAGCTTTCTTT; cdr3_aa: CASSLVPDTEAFF
d_call: TRBD1; j_call: TRBJ1-5; v_call: TRBV19; clone_size: NA; cdr3_nt: TGTGCCAGTGGGGGGACAGGGGATCAGCCCCAGCATTTT; cdr3_aa: CASGGTGDQPQHF
d_call: NA; j_call: TRBJ2-4; v_call: TRBV5-1; clone_size: many; cdr3_nt: TGCGCCAGCAGCTTGGCGCAGCCGGGGGTAAACATTCAGTACTTC; cdr3_aa: CASSLAQPGVNIQYF
d_call: NA; j_call: TRBJ2-7; v_call: TRBV6-1; clone_size: NA; cdr3_nt: TGTGCCAGCAGTGGAACCTACGAGCAGTACTTC; cdr3_aa: CASSGTYEQYF
d_call: TRBD2; j_call: TRBJ2-3; v_call: TRBV11-2; clone_size: NA; cdr3_nt: TGTGCCAGCAGCTTACTTGGGGGAGGGCCCGGAGATACGCAGTATTTT; cdr3_aa: CASSLLGGGPGDTQYF
d_call: NA; j_call: TRBJ2-2; v_call: TRBV18; clone_size: NA; cdr3_nt: TGTGCCAGCTCACCCTTACAGGGATCCGGGGAGCTGTTTTTT; cdr3_aa: CASSPLQGSGELFF
d_call: NA; j_call: TRBJ2-7; v_call: TRBV6-5; clone_size: NA; cdr3_nt: TGTGCCAGCAGTGCGGACGGTAAATACTCCTACGAGCAGTACTTC; cdr3_aa: CASSADGKYSYEQYF
d_call: TRBD1; j_call: TRBJ2-7; v_call: TRBV6-6; clone_size: NA; cdr3_nt: TGTGCCAGCAGTTACACAGGGGGTGGTTCCTACGAGCAGTACTTC; cdr3_aa: CASSYTGGGSYEQYF
d_call: NA; j_call: TRBJ2-2; v_call: TRBV10-3; clone_size: NA; cdr3_nt: TGTGCCATCAGCTCACGCACCGGGGAGCTGTTTTTT; cdr3_aa: CAISSRTGELFF
d_call: NA; j_call: TRBJ1-1; v_call: TRBV7-2; clone_size: NA; cdr3_nt: TGTGCCAGCAGCTTGACGGCCACCATGAACACTGAAGCTTTCTTT; cdr3_aa: CASSLTATMNTEAFF
d_call: NA; j_call: TRBJ2-2; v_call: TRBV11-2; clone_size: NA; cdr3_nt: TGTGCCAGCAGCTTCTACAGGGAGAACACCGGGGAGCTGTTTTTT; cdr3_aa: CASSFYRENTGELFF
d_call: NA; j_call: TRBJ2-3; v_call: TRBV20-1; clone_size: NA; cdr3_nt: TGCAGTGCAACCCCAGATACGCAGTATTTT; cdr3_aa: CSATPDTQYF
d_call: NA; j_call: TRBJ1-5; v_call: TRBV7-9; clone_size: NA; cdr3_nt: TGTGCCAGCAGCTTAGCCTCGCTGCATCAGCCCCAGCATTTT; cdr3_aa: CASSLASLHQPQHF
d_call: TRBD2; j_call: TRBJ2-1; v_call: TRBV5-4; clone_size: NA; cdr3_nt: TGTGCCAGCAGCCGTAGCGGGGGGACCTCCTACAATGAGCAGTTCTTC; cdr3_aa: CASSRSGGTSYNEQFF
d_call: TRBD2; j_call: TRBJ2-7; v_call: TRBV11-2; clone_size: NA; cdr3_nt: TGTGCCAGCAGCTTTCAACTAGCGTTTCACTACGAGCAGTACTTC; cdr3_aa: CASSFQLAFHYEQYF
d_call: NA; j_call: TRBJ2-1; v_call: TRBV2; clone_size: NA; cdr3_nt: TGTGCCAGCAGTTTGGCAGGGGCGACTGAGCAGTTCTTC; cdr3_aa: CASSLAGATEQFF
d_call: NA; j_call: TRBJ2-7; v_call: TRBV6-6; clone_size: NA; cdr3_nt: TGTGCCAGCAGCCTACCCCCGTATCTCACCTACGAGCAGTACTTC; cdr3_aa: CASSLPPYLTYEQYF
d_call: TRBD2; j_call: TRBJ2-3; v_call: TRBV7-9; clone_size: NA; cdr3_nt: TGTGCCAGCAGCTTAATCCTAGCGGCCCACACAGATACGCAGTATTTT; cdr3_aa: CASSLILAAHTDTQYF
d_call: TRBD1; j_call: TRBJ2-2; v_call: TRBV27; clone_size: NA; cdr3_nt: TGTGCCAGCAGTCGTGGGACAGCCCACCGGGAGCTGTTTTTT; cdr3_aa: CASSRGTAHRELFF
d_call: NA; j_call: TRBJ1-1; v_call: TRBV5-4; clone_size: NA; cdr3_nt: TGTGCCAGCAGCGGTAAGAAGGGAATTTATACTGAAGCTTTCTTT; cdr3_aa: CASSGKKGIYTEAFF
d_call: TRBD2; j_call: TRBJ2-1; v_call: TRBV2; clone_size: NA; cdr3_nt: TGTGCCAGCAGCGAATTGGGGCTAGCGGTCGTCGATGAGCAGTTCTTC; cdr3_aa: CASSELGLAVVDEQFF
d_call: NA; j_call: TRBJ1-6; v_call: TRBV7-4; clone_size: few; cdr3_nt: TGTGCCAGCAGCCCTGGTTTCCCGAAGTTCTCCTATAATTCACCCCTCCACTTT; cdr3_aa: CASSPGFPKFSYNSPLHF
d_call: NA; j_call: TRBJ1-2; v_call: TRBV11-2; clone_size: NA; cdr3_nt: TGTGCCAGCAGGAGAGTAGGAGGGCGAGGCTACACCTTC; cdr3_aa: CASRRVGGRGYTF
d_call: NA; j_call: TRBJ1-4; v_call: TRBV19; clone_size: NA; cdr3_nt: TGTGCCAGTAGTATAGATACGAGGACGGTCTGGGAAAAACTGTTTTTT; cdr3_aa: CASSIDTRTVWEKLFF
d_call: TRBD1; j_call: TRBJ1-3; v_call: TRBV10-3; clone_size: few; cdr3_nt: TGTGCCATCAGCAGGGGGGACTCTGGAAACACCATATATTTT; cdr3_aa: CAISRGDSGNTIYF
d_call: NA; j_call: TRBJ2-7; v_call: TRBV27; clone_size: NA; cdr3_nt: TGTGCCAGCAGTTTATCCCCCCTTCTAACCTACGAGCAGTACTTC; cdr3_aa: CASSLSPLLTYEQYF
d_call: NA; j_call: TRBJ2-4; v_call: TRBV11-2; clone_size: once; cdr3_nt: TGTGCCAGCAGGAAGACAGGAGACTCCAAAAACATTCAGTACTTC; cdr3_aa: CASRKTGDSKNIQYF
d_call: TRBD1; j_call: TRBJ1-1; v_call: TRBV27; clone_size: once; cdr3_nt: TGTGCCAGCAGTCGGCAGGGGGCCACTGAAGCTTTCTTT; cdr3_aa: CASSRQGATEAFF
d_call: NA; j_call: TRBJ2-7; v_call: TRBV5-4; clone_size: NA; cdr3_nt: TGTGCCAGCAGCATCGCCGGGACCCGGACGGAGCAGTACTTC; cdr3_aa: CASSIAGTRTEQYF
d_call: NA; j_call: TRBJ1-1; v_call: TRBV6-8; clone_size: NA; cdr3_nt: TGTGCCAGCAGTTACGGGCGCCTAAGCATTATGAACACTGAAGCTTTCTTT; cdr3_aa: CASSYGRLSIMNTEAFF
d_call: NA; j_call: TRBJ2-7; v_call: TRBV4-2; clone_size: NA; cdr3_nt: TGTGCCAGCAGCCAAGACACGAAGGGGCGGGTTACCTACGAGCAGTACTTC; cdr3_aa: CASSQDTKGRVTYEQYF
d_call: NA; j_call: TRBJ1-2; v_call: TRBV11-2; clone_size: NA; cdr3_nt: TGTGCCAGCAGCTTAGGTTTCGGCAGAGACGGCTATGGCTACACCTTC; cdr3_aa: CASSLGFGRDGYGYTF
d_call: TRBD2; j_call: TRBJ2-1; v_call: TRBV10-3; clone_size: NA; cdr3_nt: TGTGCCATCACGGCTGACCTAGCGGGTTACAATGAGCAGTTCTTC; cdr3_aa: CAITADLAGYNEQFF
d_call: TRBD2; j_call: TRBJ2-5; v_call: TRBV5-1; clone_size: NA; cdr3_nt: TGCGCCAGCAGCTTGGAACTAGCGGGGGGCCGAGAGACCCAGTACTTC; cdr3_aa: CASSLELAGGRETQYF
d_call: TRBD1; j_call: TRBJ2-1; v_call: TRBV6-1; clone_size: NA; cdr3_nt: TGTGCCAGCACCAAGGGGGACAGGGGGCGGGATGAGCAGTTCTTC; cdr3_aa: CASTKGDRGRDEQFF
d_call: NA; j_call: TRBJ1-6; v_call: TRBV14; clone_size: few; cdr3_nt: TGTGCCAGCAGCCCAATGGTCGGTTCACCCCTCCACTTT; cdr3_aa: CASSPMVGSPLHF
d_call: NA; j_call: TRBJ1-1; v_call: TRBV12-5; clone_size: NA; cdr3_nt: TGTGCTAGTGTCCGGGGAAAGGCTGAAGCTTTCTTT; cdr3_aa: CASVRGKAEAFF
d_call: NA; j_call: TRBJ1-6; v_call: TRBV19; clone_size: many; cdr3_nt: TGTGCCAGTAGTCCCGATCGGGGGGCAAGTTCACCCCTCCACTTT; cdr3_aa: CASSPDRGASSPLHF
d_call: NA; j_call: TRBJ1-3; v_call: TRBV7-6; clone_size: NA; cdr3_nt: TGTGCCAGCAGCTTGGGTCAGCTCTATATGGAAAACACCATATATTTT; cdr3_aa: CASSLGQLYMENTIYF
d_call: TRBD1; j_call: TRBJ1-3; v_call: TRBV7-9; clone_size: few; cdr3_nt: TGTGCCAGCAGCCCCCGGACAGGGAGGGAGCCTGGAAACACCATATATTTT; cdr3_aa: CASSPRTGREPGNTIYF
d_call: NA; j_call: TRBJ1-2; v_call: TRBV30; clone_size: NA; cdr3_nt: TGTGCCTGGAGTGACCGGGGCTACACCTTC; cdr3_aa: CAWSDRGYTF
d_call: NA; j_call: TRBJ1-1; v_call: TRBV5-1; clone_size: NA; cdr3_nt: TGCGCCAGCAGCCTCCAGGGATCGGTTGAGAACACTGAAGCTTTCTTT; cdr3_aa: CASSLQGSVENTEAFF